The T cell receptor (beta chain) under discussion was sequenced for a study of T cell responses to AZD1222 COVID-19 vaccine. Overall study context: Recipients boosted at about 4 weeks or about 12 weeks are pooled.

Notes on this clone: Its antigen is unknown.

Germline values: CDR1 ENHRY, CDR2 SYGVKD. CDR3 length: 14 amino acids. V lost 3 bases to trimming and J lost 5 bases, with 11 bases between them. Sequencing was performed with immunoSEQ multiplex PCR; in TCRdb, only in-frame clones are kept and a portion is missing. The sample records some 130,000 clones, around nine tenths being singletons. Overall study findings and caveats: Nearly half of spike-specific TCRs reportedly target unmutated variant regions. Donors skewed white British and female; clonal diversity was possibly underestimated. Following two doses of AZD1222, Spike-specific TCR breadth and depth rose.

V is TRBV10-3 and J is TRBJ2-1, with D tentatively TRBD1 (5 bases). Sequencing used peripheral blood, obtained on day 0 of AZD1222 vaccination. The receptor comes from an adult in good health. Here the CDR3 DNA reads TGTGCCATCAGTGACGTCAGGGAAAACAATGAGCAGTTCTTC. This codes for CAISDVRENNEQFF.